Here is one T cell receptor (beta chain) with its context. One Seattle source followed patients from active infection through their disease course. These data belong to a study of blood T cell repertoires in COVID-19. About the research overall: Samples taken during acute and convalescent COVID-19 were collected in the United States, Italy and Spain.

Assay used: immunoSEQ multiplex PCR; TCRdb lists only in-frame clones, some missing. The sample contains 97,000 or so clones, about nine tenths of which appear only once. Germline V gives CDR1 GTSNPN, CDR2 SVGIG (reference sequence). This CDR3 is built from 17 residues. Trimming cost V 2 bases and J 4 bases; bases outside gene matches: 16. This sequence was found in a woman between 50 and 59 years old with COVID-19, enrolled during active disease. Source material: peripheral blood. V gene TRBV30 combines with J gene TRBJ2-5, with 7 bases matching TRBD2. CDR3 region: CAWSLPPGGSTGETQYF. Here the CDR3 DNA reads TGTGCCTGGAGTCTTCCACCGGGGGGTAGTACAGGAGAGACCCAGTACTTC.